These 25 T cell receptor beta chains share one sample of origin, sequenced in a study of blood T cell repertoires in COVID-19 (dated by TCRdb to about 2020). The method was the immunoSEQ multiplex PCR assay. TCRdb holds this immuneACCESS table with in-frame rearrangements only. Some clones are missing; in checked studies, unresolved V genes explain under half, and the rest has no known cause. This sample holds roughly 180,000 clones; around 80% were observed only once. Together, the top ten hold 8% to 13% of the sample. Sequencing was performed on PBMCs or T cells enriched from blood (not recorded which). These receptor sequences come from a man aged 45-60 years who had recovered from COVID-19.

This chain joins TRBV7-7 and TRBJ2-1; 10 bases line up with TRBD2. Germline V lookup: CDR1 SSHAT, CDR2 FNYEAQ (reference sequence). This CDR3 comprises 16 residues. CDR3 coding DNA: TGTGCTATACTTTACCCCGGACTAGCGGCCTACAATGAGCAGTTCTTC. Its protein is CAILYPGLAAYNEQFF.

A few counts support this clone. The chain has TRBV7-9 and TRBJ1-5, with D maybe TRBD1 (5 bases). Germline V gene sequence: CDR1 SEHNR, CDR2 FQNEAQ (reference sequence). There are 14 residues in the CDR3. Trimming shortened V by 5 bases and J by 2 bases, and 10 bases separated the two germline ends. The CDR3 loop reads CASSDDRRNQPQHF. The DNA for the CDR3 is TGTGCCAGCAGCGATGACAGACGCAATCAGCCCCAGCATTTT. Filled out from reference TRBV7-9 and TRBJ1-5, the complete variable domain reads DTGVSQNPRHKITKRGQNVTFRCDPISEHNRLYWYRQTLGQGPEFLTYFQNEAQLEKSRLLSDRFSAERPKGSFSTLEIQRTEQGDSAMYLCASSDDRRNQPQHFGDGTRLSIL.

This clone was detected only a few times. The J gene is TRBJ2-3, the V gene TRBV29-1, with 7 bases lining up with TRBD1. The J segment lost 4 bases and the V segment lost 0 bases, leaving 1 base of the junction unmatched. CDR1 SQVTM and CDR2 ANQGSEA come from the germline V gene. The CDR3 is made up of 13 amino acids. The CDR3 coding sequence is TGCAGCGTTGAAGATCAGGGGGCAGATACGCAGTATTTT. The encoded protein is CSVEDQGADTQYF.

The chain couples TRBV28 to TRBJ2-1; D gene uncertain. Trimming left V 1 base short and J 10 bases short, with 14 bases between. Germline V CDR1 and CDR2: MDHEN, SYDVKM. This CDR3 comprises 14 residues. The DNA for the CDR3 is TGTGCCAGCAGTTTATCGACTCGGCCAGAGGAGCAGTTCTTC. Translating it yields CASSLSTRPEEQFF.

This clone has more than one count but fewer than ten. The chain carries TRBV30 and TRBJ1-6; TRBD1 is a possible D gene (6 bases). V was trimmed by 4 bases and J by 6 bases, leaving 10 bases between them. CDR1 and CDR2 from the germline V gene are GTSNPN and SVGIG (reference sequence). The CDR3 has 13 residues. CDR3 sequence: CAWKQGGNSPLHF. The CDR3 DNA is TGTGCCTGGAAACAGGGCGGTAATTCACCCCTCCACTTT.

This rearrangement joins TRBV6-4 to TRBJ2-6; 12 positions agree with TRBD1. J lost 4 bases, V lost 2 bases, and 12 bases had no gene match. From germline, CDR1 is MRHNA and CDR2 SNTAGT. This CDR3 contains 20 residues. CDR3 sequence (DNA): TGTGCCAGCAGTGACAGGAAAGGGACAGGGGGCGCTTACGGGGCCAACGTCCTGACTTTC. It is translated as CASSDRKGTGGAYGANVLTF.

CDR3: CASKGLAGYQETQYF. The CDR3 DNA sequence: TGTGCCAGTAAAGGACTAGCGGGGTACCAAGAGACCCAGTACTTC. The rearrangement uses TRBV2 and TRBJ2-5; 12 positions match TRBD2. CDR3 length: 15 amino acids. V shed 9 bases and J 0 bases; nucleotides not matched to a gene: 5. Germline CDR1 is SNHLY and CDR2 is FYNNEI.

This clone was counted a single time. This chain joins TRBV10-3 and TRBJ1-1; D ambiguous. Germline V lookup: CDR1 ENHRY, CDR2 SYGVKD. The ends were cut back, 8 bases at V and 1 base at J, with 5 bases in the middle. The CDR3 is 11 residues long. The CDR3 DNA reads TGTGCCATCCCTTGGAACACTGAAGCTTTCTTT. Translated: CAIPWNTEAFF.

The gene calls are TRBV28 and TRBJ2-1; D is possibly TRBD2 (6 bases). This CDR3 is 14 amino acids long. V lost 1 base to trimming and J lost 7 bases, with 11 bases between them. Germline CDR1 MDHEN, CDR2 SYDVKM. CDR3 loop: CASSLSGTQNEQFF. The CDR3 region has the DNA TGTGCCAGCAGTTTATCCGGGACTCAGAATGAGCAGTTCTTC.

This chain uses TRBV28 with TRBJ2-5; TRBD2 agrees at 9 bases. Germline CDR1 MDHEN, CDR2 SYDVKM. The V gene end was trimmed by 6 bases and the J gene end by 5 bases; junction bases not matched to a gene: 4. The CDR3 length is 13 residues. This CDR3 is CASRSSGEETQYF. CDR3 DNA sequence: TGTGCCAGCAGGTCTAGCGGGGAGGAGACCCAGTACTTC.

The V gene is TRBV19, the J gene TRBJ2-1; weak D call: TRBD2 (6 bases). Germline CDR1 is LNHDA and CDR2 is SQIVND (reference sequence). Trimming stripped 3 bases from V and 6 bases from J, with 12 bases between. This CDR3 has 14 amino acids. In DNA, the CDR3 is TGTGCCAGTAGTATTCGCACTAGCTCCAATGAGCAGTTCTTC. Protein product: CASSIRTSSNEQFF.

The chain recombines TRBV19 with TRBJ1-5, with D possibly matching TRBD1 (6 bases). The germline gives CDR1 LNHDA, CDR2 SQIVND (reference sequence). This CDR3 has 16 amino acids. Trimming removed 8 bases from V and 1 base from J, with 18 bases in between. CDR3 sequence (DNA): TGTGCCAGTCACTTCGGGGGGACAAGGAGCAATCAGCCCCAGCATTTT. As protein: CASHFGGTRSNQPQHF.

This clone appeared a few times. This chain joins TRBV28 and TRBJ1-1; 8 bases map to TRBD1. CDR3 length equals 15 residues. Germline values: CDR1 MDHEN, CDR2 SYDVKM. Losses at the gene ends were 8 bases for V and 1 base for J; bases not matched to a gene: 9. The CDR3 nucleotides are TGTGCCAGCGTCAAGACAGGGGCCGAGAACACTGAAGCTTTCTTT. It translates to CASVKTGAENTEAFF.

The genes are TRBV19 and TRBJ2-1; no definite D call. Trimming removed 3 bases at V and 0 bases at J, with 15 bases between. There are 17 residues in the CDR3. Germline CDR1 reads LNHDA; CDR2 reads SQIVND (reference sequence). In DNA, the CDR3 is TGTGCCAGTAGTATTGCGGCCCCTTCCCACTCCTACAATGAGCAGTTCTTC. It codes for CASSIAAPSHSYNEQFF.

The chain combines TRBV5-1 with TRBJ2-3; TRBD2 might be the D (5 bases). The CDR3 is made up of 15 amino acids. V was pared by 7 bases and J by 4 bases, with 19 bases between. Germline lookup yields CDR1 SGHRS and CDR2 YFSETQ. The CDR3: CASRTGDLVADTQYF. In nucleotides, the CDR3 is TGCGCCAGCCGGACCGGGGATTTGGTGGCAGATACGCAGTATTTT.

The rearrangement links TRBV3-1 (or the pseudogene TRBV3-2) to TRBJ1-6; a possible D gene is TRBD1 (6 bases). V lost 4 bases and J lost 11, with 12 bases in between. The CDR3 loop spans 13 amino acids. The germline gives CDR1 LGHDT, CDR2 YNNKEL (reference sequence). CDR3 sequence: CASSPSDSAPLHF. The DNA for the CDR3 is TGTGCCAGCAGCCCCTCGGACAGTGCACCCCTCCACTTT.

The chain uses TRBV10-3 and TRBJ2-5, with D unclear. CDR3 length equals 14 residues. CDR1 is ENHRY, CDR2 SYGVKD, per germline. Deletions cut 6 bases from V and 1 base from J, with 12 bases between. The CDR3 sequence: CAISDLTAQETQYF. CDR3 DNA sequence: TGTGCCATCAGCGACCTGACTGCCCAAGAGACCCAGTACTTC.

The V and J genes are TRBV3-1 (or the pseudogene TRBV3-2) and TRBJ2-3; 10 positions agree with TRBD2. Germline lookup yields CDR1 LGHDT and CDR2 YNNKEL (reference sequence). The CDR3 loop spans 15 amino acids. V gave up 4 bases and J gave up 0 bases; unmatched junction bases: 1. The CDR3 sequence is CASSLLAGSTDTQYF. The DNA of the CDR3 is TGTGCCAGCAGCCTACTAGCGGGGAGCACAGATACGCAGTATTTT.

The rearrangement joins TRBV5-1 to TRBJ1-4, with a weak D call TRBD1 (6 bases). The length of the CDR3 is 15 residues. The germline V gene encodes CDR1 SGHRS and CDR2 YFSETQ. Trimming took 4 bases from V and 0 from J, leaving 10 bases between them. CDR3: CASSSWTATNEKLFF. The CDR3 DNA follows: TGCGCCAGCAGCAGTTGGACAGCAACTAATGAAAAACTGTTTTTT.

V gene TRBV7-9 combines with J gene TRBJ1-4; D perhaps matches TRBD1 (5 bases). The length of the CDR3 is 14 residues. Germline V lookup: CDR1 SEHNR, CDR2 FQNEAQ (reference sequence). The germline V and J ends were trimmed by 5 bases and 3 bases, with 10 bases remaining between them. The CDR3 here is CASSQTDSNEKLFF. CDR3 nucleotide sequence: TGTGCCAGCAGCCAGACAGATTCTAATGAAAAACTGTTTTTT.

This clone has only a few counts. The CDR3, as DNA: TGCGCCAGCAGCCAGTTGACAGGGGTAGGTCCTCAGCCCCAGCATTTT. Translated, it gives CASSQLTGVGPQPQHF. The chain links TRBV4-1 to TRBJ1-5; the match to TRBD1 covers 8 bases. CDR1 MGHRA and CDR2 YSYEKL come from the germline V gene. The CDR3 totals 16 residues. The junction had 10 bases not matched to a gene; V was cut back by 3 bases and J by 6 bases.

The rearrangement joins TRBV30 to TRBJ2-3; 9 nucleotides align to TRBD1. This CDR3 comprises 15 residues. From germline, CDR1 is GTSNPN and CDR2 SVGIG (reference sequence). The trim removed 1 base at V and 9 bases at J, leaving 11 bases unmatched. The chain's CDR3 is CAWSGQGGTRGTQYF. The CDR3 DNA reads TGTGCCTGGAGTGGACAGGGGGGGACCAGGGGCACGCAGTATTTT.

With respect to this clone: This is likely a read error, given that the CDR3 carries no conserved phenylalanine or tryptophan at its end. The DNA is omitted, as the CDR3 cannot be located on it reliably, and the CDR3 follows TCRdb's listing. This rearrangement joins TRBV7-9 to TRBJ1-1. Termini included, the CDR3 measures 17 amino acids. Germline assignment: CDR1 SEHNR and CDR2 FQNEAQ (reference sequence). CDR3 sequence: CASSLQPEDSQATIRPI.

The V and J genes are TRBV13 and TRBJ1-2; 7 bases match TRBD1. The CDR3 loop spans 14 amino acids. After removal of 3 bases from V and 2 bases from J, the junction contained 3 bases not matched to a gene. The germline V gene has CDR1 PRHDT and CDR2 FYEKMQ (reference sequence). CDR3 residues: CASSFGGQNYGYTF. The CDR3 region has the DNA TGTGCCAGCAGCTTCGGGGGACAGAACTATGGCTACACCTTC.

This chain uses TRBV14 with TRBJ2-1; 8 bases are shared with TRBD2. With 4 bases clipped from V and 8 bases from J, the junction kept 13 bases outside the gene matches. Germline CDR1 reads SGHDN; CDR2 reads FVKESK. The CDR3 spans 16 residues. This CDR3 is CASSRGRSGSFYEQFF. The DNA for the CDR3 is TGTGCCAGCAGCCGGGGCCGGAGCGGGAGTTTCTATGAGCAGTTCTTC.